This T cell receptor (beta chain) stems from a study of response to subunit inactivated influenza vaccine. This clonotype was found a few times. A single record per CDR3 protein comes from TCRdb applying MiXCR to the RT-PCR reads. The sample holds about 800,000 distinct CDR3 sequences, 20% to 25% seen once. V was cut by 1 base and J by 6 bases, with 12 bases left in between. This CDR3 region has 15 residues. Per the germline V gene, CDR1 is LGHDT and CDR2 is YNNKEL (reference sequence). The source is a man over 45 who received an inactivated influenza vaccine. V gene TRBV3-1 combines with J gene TRBJ2-2; D is uncertain. The material was PBMCs from blood, obtained roughly 5 days after vaccination. The CDR3 region has the DNA TGTGCCAGCAGCCAAGTGGTTTGGCGACCCGGGGAGCTGTTTTTT. As protein: CASSQVVWRPGELFF.